These 15 T cell receptor beta chains share one sample of origin, sequenced in a study of T cell clones after liver transplantation. Clones were read by immunoSEQ multiplex PCR, and TCRdb kept only the in-frame ones, dropping some. Altogether 75,000 to 100,000 clones are present, 65% to 85% being singletons, with the ten largest covering 0.45% to 0.55%. Sequences were derived from CD4+ T cells from blood, sampled around 42 months after liver transplant. The receptors shown here come from a human patient who received a liver transplant. Some T cells may originate from the graft donor.

V and J are TRBV15 and TRBJ1-4; D unclear. This CDR3 is built from 14 residues. CDR1 and CDR2 from the germline V gene are LNHNV and YYDKDF (reference sequence). V was shortened by 5 bases and J by 8 bases, with 15 bases between the two germline ends. The CDR3 loop is CATSVTQSGEKLFF. The CDR3 bases are TGTGCCACCAGCGTTACACAAAGTGGGGAAAAACTGTTTTTT.

For the CDR3, the DNA is TGTGCCATCAAGACTAGCGGGATACCCTACGAGCAGTACTTC. Encoded protein: CAIKTSGIPYEQYF. The rearrangement uses TRBV10-3 and TRBJ2-7, with 11 positions matching TRBD2. V dropped 7 bases and J dropped 2; count of bases not matched to a gene: 4. The V gene's germline CDR1 is ENHRY and CDR2 SYGVKD. There are 14 residues in the CDR3.

The V gene is TRBV2, the J gene TRBJ1-1, with TRBD1 as a possible D gene (5 bases). Trimming took 8 bases from V and 0 from J, leaving 19 bases between them. Germline CDR1 SNHLY, CDR2 FYNNEI. The CDR3 covers 16 residues. The CDR3 nucleotides are TGTGCCAGCCAGGAGCAAGGGGTCGGGGTGAACACTGAAGCTTTCTTT. This encodes CASQEQGVGVNTEAFF.

This chain joins TRBV18 and TRBJ2-5; 8 nucleotides agree with TRBD1. The CDR3 is made up of 14 amino acids. Germline V lookup: CDR1 KGHSH, CDR2 LQKENI. V trimming: 5 bases; J trimming: 7 bases; junction bases outside the gene matches: 9. The CDR3 loop reads CASSNSGQGRTQYF. Written as DNA, the CDR3 is TGTGCCAGCTCAAACTCCGGACAGGGTAGGACCCAGTACTTC.

The chain is built from TRBV27 and TRBJ2-7, with 10 bases identical to TRBD2. The length of the CDR3 is 14 residues. In germline, CDR1 is MNHEY, CDR2 SMNVEV (reference sequence). V shed 6 bases, J shed 7 bases, and the junction held 9 bases outside the gene matches. CDR3 region: CASSLGLASGEQYF. CDR3 DNA: TGTGCCAGCAGCTTGGGACTAGCGTCGGGGGAGCAGTACTTC.

The chain uses TRBV5-1 and TRBJ2-7; the match to TRBD2 covers 8 bases. Trimming cost V 2 bases and J 5 bases; bases outside gene matches: 9. There are 15 residues in the CDR3. From germline, CDR1 is SGHRS and CDR2 YFSETQ. CDR3 DNA sequence: TGCGCCAGCAGCTTACTAGGGACTAGTTCGAACGAGCAGTACTTC. It translates to CASSLLGTSSNEQYF. Together with reference TRBV5-1 and TRBJ2-7, the CDR3 gives the full variable domain: KAGVTQTPRYLIKTRGQQVTLSCSPISGHRSVSWYQQTPGQGLQFLFEYFSETQRNKGNFPGRFSGRQFSNSRSEMNVSTLELGDSALYLCASSLLGTSSNEQYFGPGTRLTVT.

The chain recombines TRBV6-6 with TRBJ2-2, with 8 bases identical to TRBD1. The germline V gene encodes CDR1 MNHNY and CDR2 SVGAGI (reference sequence). The CDR3 contains 15 residues. V trimming: 8 bases; J trimming: 4 bases; junction bases outside the gene matches: 9. As DNA, the CDR3 is TGTGCCAGCTTAGTCGGGACAGGAAGCACCGGGGAGCTGTTTTTT. This translates into CASLVGTGSTGELFF.

This rearrangement joins TRBV7-3 to TRBJ2-2; D might be TRBD2 (6 bases). CDR3 length: 20 residues. The germline CDR1 and CDR2 sequences are SGHTA and FQGTGA. V lost 1 base, J lost 0 bases, and 21 bases lay in between. The CDR3 DNA follows: TGTGCCAGCAGCTTAATGATCCTGGCGCCTAGCGAAACGAACACCGGGGAGCTGTTTTTT. It encodes CASSLMILAPSETNTGELFF.

This chain uses TRBV5-1 with TRBJ2-1; 8 nucleotides align to TRBD1. Germline V lookup: CDR1 SGHRS, CDR2 YFSETQ. With V trimmed by 4 bases and J by 8 bases, 5 bases remained unmatched. The CDR3 length is 13 residues. The CDR3 is CASSRDRIDEQFF. CDR3 DNA sequence: TGCGCCAGCAGCCGGGACAGGATCGATGAGCAGTTCTTC.

The chain recombines TRBV7-3 with TRBJ2-1; D is perhaps TRBD1 (5 bases). Germline CDR1 and CDR2: SGHTA and FQGTGA. The CDR3 runs to 14 residues. The ends were cut back, 8 bases at V and 6 bases at J, with 17 bases in the middle. The chain's CDR3 is CASSDSAPVNEQFF. The CDR3 nucleotides read TGTGCCAGCTCAGACAGCGCACCGGTCAATGAGCAGTTCTTC.

The rearrangement links TRBV28 to TRBJ1-1; D ambiguous. Trimming removed 8 bases at V and 1 base at J, with 5 bases between. The length of the CDR3 is 11 residues. CDR1 is MDHEN, CDR2 SYDVKM, per germline. CDR3 sequence: CASVRNTEAFF. CDR3 DNA sequence: TGTGCCAGCGTCCGGAACACTGAAGCTTTCTTT.

This clone has only a few counts. The V and J genes are TRBV7-9 and TRBJ1-2; D is possibly TRBD1 (6 bases). V lost 0 bases and J lost 7, with 12 bases in between. Germline CDR1 SEHNR, CDR2 FQNEAQ (reference sequence). This CDR3 spans 14 amino acids. The CDR3, as DNA: TGTGCCAGCAGCTTAGCCCAACAGGGTAGTGGCTACACCTTC. Translating gives CASSLAQQGSGYTF.

In its sample, this clone is medium-sized. The CDR3 region has the DNA TGTGCCAGCAGCTTAGTGGCGTCCTACGAGCAGTACTTC. Protein: CASSLVASYEQYF. V and J are TRBV7-2 and TRBJ2-7; no clear D gene. This CDR3 is 13 amino acids long. Trimming pared 1 base from V and 1 base from J, leaving 5 bases between. CDR1 and CDR2 (germline): SGHTA, FQGNSA.

This chain links TRBV28 with TRBJ2-4, with 7 bases lining up with TRBD1. The CDR3 runs to 16 residues. CDR1 and CDR2 (germline): MDHEN, SYDVKM. Unmatched junction bases numbered 6, after V lost 4 bases and J lost 0 bases. This chain's CDR3 is CASSSTGAIAKNIQYF. The CDR3 DNA is TGTGCCAGCAGTTCTACAGGGGCTATAGCCAAAAACATTCAGTACTTC.

Here the CDR3 DNA reads TGCAGCGTACAGGGACTGGCAAAAAACATTCAGTACTTC. It is translated as CSVQGLAKNIQYF. The chain joins TRBV29-1 to TRBJ2-4; tentatively, D is TRBD1 or TRBD2 (6 bases each). The CDR3 is 13 amino acids. Germline lookup yields CDR1 SQVTM and CDR2 ANQGSEA. Trimming took 6 bases from V and 4 from J, leaving 13 bases between them.